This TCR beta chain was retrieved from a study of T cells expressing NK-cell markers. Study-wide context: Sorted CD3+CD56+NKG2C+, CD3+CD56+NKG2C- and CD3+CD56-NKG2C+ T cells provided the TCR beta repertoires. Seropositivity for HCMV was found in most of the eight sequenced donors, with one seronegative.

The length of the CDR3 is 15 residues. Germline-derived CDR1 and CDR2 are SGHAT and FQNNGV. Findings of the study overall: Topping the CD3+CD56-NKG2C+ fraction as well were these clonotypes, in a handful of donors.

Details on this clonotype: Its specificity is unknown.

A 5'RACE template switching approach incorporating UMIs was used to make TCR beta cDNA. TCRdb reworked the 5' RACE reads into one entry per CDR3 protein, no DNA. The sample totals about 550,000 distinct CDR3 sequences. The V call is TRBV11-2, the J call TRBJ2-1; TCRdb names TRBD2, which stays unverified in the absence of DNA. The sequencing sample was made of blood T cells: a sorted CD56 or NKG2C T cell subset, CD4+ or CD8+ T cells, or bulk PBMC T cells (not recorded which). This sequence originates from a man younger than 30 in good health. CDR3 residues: CASSLSPTNYNEQFF.